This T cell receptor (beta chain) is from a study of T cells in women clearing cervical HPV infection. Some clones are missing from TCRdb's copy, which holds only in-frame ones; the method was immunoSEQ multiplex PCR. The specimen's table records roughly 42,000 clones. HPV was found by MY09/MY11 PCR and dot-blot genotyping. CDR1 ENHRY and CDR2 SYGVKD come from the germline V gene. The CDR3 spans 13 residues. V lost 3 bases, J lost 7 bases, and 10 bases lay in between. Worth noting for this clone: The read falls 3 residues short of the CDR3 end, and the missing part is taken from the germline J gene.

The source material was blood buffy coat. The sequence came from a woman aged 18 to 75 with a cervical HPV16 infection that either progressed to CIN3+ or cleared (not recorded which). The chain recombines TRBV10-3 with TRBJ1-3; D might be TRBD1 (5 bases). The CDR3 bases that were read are TGTGCCATCAGTGACTCAGGGTCTAACACC. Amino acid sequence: CAISDSGSNT. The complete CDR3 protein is CAISDSGSNTIYF.